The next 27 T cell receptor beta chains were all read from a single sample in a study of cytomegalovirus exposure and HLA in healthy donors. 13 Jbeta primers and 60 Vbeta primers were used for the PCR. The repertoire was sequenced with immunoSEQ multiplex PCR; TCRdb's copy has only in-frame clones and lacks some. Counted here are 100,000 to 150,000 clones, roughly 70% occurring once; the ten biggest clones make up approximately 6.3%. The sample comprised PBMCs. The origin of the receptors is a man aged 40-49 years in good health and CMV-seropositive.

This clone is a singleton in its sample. CDR3 protein: CASSYSAGTYNEQFF. CDR3 DNA: TGTGCCAGCAGTTACTCAGCAGGAACCTACAATGAGCAGTTCTTC. This chain uses TRBV6-5 with TRBJ2-1; D call uncertain. The CDR3 has 15 residues. Germline loops: CDR1 MNHEY, CDR2 SVGAGI. V was shortened by 0 bases and J by 2 bases, with 8 bases between the two germline ends.

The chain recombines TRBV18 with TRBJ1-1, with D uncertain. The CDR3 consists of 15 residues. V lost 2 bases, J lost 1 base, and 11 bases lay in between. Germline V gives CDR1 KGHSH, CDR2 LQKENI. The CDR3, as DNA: TGTGCCAGCTCACCAAGTACCCTCGGGAACACTGAAGCTTTCTTT. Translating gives CASSPSTLGNTEAFF.

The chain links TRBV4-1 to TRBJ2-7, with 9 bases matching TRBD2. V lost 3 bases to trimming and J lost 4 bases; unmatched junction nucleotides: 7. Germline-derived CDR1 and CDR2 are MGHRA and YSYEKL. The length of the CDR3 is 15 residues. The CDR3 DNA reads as TGCGCCAGCAGCCACTCTATAGCGGGAGTGTACGAGCAGTACTTC. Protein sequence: CASSHSIAGVYEQYF.

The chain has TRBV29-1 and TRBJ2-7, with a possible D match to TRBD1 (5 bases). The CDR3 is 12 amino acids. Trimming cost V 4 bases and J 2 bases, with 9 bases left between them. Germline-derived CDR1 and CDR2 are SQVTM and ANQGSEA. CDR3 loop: CSVASTAYEQYF. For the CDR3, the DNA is TGCAGCGTTGCCTCGACAGCCTACGAGCAGTACTTC.

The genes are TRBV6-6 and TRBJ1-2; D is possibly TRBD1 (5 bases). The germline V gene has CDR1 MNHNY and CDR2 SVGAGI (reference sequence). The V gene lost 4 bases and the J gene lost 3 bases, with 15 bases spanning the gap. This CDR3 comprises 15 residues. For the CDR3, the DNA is TGTGCCAGCAGTTCCCCGACAGCTTACCACTATGGCTACACCTTC. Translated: CASSSPTAYHYGYTF.

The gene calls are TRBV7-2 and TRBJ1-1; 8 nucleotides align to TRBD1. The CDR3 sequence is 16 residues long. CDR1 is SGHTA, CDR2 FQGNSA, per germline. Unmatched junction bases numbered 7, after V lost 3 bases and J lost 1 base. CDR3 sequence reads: CASSFQGAKWNTEAFF. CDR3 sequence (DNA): TGTGCCAGCAGCTTTCAGGGGGCGAAGTGGAACACTGAAGCTTTCTTT.

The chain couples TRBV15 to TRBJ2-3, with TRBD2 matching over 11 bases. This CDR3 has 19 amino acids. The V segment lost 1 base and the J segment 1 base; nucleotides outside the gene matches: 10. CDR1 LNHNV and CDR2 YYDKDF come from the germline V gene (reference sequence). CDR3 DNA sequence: TGTGCCACCAGCAGAGCCGGGACTAGCGGCCCCTCTGGCACAGATACGCAGTATTTT. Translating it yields CATSRAGTSGPSGTDTQYF.

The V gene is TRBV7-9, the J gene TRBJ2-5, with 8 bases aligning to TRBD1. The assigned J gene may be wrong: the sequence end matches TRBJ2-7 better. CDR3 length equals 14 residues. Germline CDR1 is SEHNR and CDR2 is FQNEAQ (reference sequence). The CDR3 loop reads CASSHGQGKYEQYF. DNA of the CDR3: TGTGCCAGCAGCCATGGACAGGGCAAATACGAGCAGTACTTC.

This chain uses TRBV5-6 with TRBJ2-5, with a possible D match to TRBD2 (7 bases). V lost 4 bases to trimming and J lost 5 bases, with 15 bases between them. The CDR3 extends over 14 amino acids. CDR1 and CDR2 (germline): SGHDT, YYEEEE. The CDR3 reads CASSQLQGGETQYF. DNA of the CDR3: TGTGCCAGCAGCCAACTACAGGGAGGGGAGACCCAGTACTTC.

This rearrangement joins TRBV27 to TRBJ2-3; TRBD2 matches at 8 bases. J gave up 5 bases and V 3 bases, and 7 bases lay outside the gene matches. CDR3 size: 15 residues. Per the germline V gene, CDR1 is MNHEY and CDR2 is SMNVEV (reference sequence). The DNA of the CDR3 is TGTGCCAGCAGTTTGATCGGGGGGGAGGGAGATACGCAGTATTTT. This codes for CASSLIGGEGDTQYF.

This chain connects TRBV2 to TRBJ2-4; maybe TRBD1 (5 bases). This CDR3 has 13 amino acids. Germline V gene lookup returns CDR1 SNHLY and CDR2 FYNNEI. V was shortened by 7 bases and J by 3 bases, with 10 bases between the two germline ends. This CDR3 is CASTRDSKNIQYF. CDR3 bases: TGTGCCAGCACCCGCGACAGCAAAAACATTCAGTACTTC.

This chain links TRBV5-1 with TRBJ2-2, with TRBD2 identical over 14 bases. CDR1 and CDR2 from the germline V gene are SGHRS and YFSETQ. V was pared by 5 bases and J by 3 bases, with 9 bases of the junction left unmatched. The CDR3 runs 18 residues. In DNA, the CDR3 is TGCGCCAGCAGACCGGGACTAGCGGGGGAGGGCCACACCGGGGAGCTGTTTTTT. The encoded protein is CASRPGLAGEGHTGELFF.

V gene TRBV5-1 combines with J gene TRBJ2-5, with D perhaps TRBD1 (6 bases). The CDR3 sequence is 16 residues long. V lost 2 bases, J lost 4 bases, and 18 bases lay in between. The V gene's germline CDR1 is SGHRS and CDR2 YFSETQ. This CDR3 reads CASSLVPGAMGETQYF. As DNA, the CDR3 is TGCGCCAGCAGCTTAGTCCCAGGGGCCATGGGAGAGACCCAGTACTTC.

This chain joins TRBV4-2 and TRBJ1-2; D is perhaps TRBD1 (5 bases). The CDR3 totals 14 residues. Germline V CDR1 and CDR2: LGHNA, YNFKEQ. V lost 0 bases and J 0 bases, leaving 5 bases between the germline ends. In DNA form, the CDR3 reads TGTGCCAGCAGCCAAGAAGGGGCTAACTATGGCTACACCTTC. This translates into CASSQEGANYGYTF.

CDR3 residues: CASSWVGLSTDTQYF. The CDR3 nucleotides are TGTGCCAGCAGCTGGGTTGGACTTAGCACAGATACGCAGTATTTT. V usage is TRBV27 and J usage is TRBJ2-3; D may be TRBD2 (5 bases). The germline V and J ends were trimmed by 6 bases and 0 bases, with 13 bases remaining between them. Germline values: CDR1 MNHEY, CDR2 SMNVEV (reference sequence). This CDR3 has 15 amino acids.

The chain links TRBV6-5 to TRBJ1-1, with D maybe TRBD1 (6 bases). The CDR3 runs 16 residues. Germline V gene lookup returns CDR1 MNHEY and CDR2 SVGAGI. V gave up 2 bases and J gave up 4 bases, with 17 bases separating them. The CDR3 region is CASSYLVGQGTTEAFF. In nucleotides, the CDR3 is TGTGCCAGCAGTTACCTTGTCGGGCAGGGGACCACTGAAGCTTTCTTT.

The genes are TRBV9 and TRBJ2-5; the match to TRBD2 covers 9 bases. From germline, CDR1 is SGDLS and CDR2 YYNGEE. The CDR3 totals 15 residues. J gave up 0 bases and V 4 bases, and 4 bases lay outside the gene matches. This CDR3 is CASSPGLANQETQYF. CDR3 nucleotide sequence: TGTGCCAGCAGCCCCGGACTAGCGAACCAAGAGACCCAGTACTTC.

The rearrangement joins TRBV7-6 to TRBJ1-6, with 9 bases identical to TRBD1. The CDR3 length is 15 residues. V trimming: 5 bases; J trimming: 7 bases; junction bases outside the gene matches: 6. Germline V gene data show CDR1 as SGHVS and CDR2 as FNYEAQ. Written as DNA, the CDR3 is TGTGCCAGCAGCCCGACCGGGACAGGGAATTCACCCCTCCACTTT. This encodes CASSPTGTGNSPLHF.

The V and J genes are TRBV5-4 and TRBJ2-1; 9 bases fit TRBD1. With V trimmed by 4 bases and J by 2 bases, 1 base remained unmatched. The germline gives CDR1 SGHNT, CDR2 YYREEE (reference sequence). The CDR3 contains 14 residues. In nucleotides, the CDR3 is TGTGCCAGCAGCAGGGACAGGGCCTACAATGAGCAGTTCTTC. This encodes CASSRDRAYNEQFF. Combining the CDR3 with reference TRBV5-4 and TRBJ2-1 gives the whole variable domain ETGVTQSPTHLIKTRGQQVTLRCSSQSGHNTVSWYQQALGQGPQFIFQYYREEENGRGNFPPRFSGLQFPNYSSELNVNALELDDSALYLCASSRDRAYNEQFFGPGTRLTVL.

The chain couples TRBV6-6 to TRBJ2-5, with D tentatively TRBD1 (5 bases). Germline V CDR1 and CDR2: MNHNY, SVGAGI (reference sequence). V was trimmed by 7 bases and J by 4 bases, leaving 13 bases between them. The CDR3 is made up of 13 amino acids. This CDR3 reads CASTPGSGETQYF. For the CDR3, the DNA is TGTGCCAGCACCCCAGGGTCCGGAGAGACCCAGTACTTC.

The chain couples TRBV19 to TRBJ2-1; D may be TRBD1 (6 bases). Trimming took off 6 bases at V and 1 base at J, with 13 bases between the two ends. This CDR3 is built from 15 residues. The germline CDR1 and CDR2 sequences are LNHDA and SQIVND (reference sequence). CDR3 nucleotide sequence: TGTGCCAGTAGGGAACAGGGTTTTTCCTACAATGAGCAGTTCTTC. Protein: CASREQGFSYNEQFF.

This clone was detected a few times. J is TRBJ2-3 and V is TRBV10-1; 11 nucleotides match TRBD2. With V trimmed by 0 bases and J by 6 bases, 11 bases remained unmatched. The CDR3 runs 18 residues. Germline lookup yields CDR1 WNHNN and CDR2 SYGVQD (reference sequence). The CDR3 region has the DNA TGCGCCAGCAGTGAGTCGAGCCTAGCGGGAGGTTCCCGGGATACGCAGTATTTT. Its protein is CASSESSLAGGSRDTQYF.

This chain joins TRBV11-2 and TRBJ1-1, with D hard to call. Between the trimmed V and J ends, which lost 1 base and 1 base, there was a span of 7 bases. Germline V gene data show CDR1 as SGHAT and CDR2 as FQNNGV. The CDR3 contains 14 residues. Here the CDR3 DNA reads TGTGCCAGCAGCTTAGGCCCCGGGAACACTGAAGCTTTCTTT. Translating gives CASSLGPGNTEAFF.

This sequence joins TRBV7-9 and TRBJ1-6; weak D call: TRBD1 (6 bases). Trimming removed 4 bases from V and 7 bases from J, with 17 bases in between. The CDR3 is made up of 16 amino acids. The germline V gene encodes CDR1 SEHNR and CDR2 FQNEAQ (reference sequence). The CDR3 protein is CASSSRDTPGNSPLHF. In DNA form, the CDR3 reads TGTGCCAGCAGCTCCCGGGACACGCCTGGGAATTCACCCCTCCACTTT.

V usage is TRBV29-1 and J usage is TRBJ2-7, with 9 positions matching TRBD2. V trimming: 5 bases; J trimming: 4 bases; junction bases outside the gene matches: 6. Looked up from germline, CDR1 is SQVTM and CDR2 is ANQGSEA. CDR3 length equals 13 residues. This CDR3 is CSVSSGIFYEQYF. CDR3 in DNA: TGCAGCGTTTCTAGCGGGATTTTTTACGAGCAGTACTTC.

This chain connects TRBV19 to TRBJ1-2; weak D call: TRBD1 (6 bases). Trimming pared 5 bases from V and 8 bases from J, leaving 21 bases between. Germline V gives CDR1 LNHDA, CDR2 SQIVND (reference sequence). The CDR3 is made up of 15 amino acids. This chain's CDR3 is CASSGPAGGAGGYTF. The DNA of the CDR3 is TGTGCCAGTAGTGGCCCAGCGGGGGGCGCAGGGGGCTACACCTTC.

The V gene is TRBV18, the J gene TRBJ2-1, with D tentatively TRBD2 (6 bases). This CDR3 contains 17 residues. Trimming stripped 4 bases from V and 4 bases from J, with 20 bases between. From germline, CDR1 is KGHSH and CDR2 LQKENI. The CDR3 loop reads CASSRLPGGNLYNEQFF. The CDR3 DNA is TGTGCCAGCTCACGTCTGCCTGGCGGGAACCTTTACAATGAGCAGTTCTTC.